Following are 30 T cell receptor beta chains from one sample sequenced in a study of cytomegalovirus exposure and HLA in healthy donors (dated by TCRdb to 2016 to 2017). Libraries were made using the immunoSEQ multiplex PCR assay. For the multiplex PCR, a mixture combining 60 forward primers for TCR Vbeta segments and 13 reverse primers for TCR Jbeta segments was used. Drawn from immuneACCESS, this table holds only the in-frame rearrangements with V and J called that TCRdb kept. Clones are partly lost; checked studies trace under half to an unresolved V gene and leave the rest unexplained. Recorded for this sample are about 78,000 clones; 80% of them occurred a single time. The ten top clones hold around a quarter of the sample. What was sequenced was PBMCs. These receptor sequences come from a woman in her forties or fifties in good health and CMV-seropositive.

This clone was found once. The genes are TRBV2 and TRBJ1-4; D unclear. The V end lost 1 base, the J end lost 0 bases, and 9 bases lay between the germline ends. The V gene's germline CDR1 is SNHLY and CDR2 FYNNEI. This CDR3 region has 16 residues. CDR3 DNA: TGTGCCAGCAGTGAAGGGGCGGGTGCAACTAATGAAAAACTGTTTTTT. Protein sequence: CASSEGAGATNEKLFF. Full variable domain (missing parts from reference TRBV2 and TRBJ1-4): EPEVTQTPSHQVTQMGQEVILRCVPISNHLYFYWYRQILGQKVEFLVSFYNNEISEKSEIFDDQFSVERPDGSNFTLKIRSTKLEDSAMYFCASSEGAGATNEKLFFGSGTQLSVL.

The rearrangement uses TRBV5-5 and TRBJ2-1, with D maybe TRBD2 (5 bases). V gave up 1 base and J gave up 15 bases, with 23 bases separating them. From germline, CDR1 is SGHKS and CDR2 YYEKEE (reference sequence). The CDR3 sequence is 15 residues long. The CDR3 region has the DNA TGTGCCAGCAGCTTGCTAGCTGGAGTCAAGGGTGGGCTGTTCTTC. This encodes CASSLLAGVKGGLFF.

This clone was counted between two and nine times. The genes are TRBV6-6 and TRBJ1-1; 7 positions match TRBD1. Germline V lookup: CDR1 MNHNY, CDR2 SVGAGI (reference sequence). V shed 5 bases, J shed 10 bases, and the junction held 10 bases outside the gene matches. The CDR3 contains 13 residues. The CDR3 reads CASSPLGRTGAFF. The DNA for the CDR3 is TGTGCCAGCAGTCCCCTAGGTAGGACAGGAGCTTTCTTT.

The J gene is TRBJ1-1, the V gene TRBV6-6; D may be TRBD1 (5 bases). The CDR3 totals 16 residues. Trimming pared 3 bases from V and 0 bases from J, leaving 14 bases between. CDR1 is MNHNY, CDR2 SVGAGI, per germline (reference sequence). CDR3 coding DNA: TGTGCCAGCAGTTATGGCCAGGGAAGATTGAACACTGAAGCTTTCTTT. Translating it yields CASSYGQGRLNTEAFF.

Here the CDR3 DNA reads TGCGCCAGCAGTGAGTCCCGGGACATCTATGGCTACACCTTC. Its translation is CASSESRDIYGYTF. The V call is TRBV10-1, the J call TRBJ1-2; TRBD1 is a possible D gene (6 bases). The ends were cut back, 0 bases at V and 4 bases at J, with 9 bases in the middle. CDR1 WNHNN and CDR2 SYGVQD come from the germline V gene (reference sequence). The CDR3 consists of 14 residues.

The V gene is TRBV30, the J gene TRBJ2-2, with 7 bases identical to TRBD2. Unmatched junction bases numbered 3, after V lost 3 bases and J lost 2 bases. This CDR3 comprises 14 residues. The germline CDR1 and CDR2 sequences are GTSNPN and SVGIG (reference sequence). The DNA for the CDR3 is TGTGCCTGGAGCGGCGGGGGTAACACCGGGGAGCTGTTTTTT. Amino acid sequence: CAWSGGGNTGELFF.

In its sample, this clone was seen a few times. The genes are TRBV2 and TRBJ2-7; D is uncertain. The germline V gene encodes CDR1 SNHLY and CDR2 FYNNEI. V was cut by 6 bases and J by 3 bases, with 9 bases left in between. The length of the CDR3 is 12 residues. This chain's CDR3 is CASRAEYYEQYV. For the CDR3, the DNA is TGTGCCAGCAGGGCCGAATACTACGAGCAGTACGTC.

CDR3 region: CASSSSWDTLWGYTF. The CDR3 DNA is TGCGCCAGCAGCTCCTCTTGGGACACACTATGGGGCTACACCTTC. The gene calls are TRBV5-1 and TRBJ1-2; perhaps TRBD1 as D (6 bases). CDR1 is SGHRS and CDR2 is YFSETQ in the germline V gene. The V end lost 3 bases, the J end lost 8 bases, and 20 bases lay between the germline ends. The CDR3 has 15 amino acids.

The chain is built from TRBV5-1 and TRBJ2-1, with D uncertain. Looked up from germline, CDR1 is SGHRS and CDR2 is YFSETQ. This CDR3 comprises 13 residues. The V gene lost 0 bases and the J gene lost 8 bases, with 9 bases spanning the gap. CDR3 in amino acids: CASSLEVQYEQFF. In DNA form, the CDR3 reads TGCGCCAGCAGCTTGGAAGTACAGTATGAGCAGTTCTTC.

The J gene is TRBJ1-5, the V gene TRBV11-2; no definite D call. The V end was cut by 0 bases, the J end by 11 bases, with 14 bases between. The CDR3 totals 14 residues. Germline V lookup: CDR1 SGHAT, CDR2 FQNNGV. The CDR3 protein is CASSLDSSVPTQHF. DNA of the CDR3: TGTGCCAGCAGCTTAGACAGTTCCGTCCCAACCCAGCATTTT.

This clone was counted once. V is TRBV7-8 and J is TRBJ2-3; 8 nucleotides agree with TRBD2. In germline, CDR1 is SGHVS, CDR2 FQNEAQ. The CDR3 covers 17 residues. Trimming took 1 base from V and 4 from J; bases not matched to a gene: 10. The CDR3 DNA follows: TGTGCCAGCAGCTTAGATGCGGAGGTAGCGGGATCAGATACGCAGTATTTT. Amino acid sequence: CASSLDAEVAGSDTQYF.

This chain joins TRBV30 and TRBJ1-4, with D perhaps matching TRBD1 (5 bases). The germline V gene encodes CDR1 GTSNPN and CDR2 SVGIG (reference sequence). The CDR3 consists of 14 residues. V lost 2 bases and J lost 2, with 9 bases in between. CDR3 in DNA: TGTGCCTGGAGTTCGACAGTCACTAATGAAAAACTGTTTTTT. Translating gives CAWSSTVTNEKLFF.

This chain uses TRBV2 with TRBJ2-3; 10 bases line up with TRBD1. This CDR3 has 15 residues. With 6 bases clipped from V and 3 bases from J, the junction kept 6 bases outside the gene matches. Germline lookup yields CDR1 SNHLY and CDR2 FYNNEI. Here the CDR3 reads CASRPGQGSTDTQYF. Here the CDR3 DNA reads TGTGCCAGCAGACCGGGACAGGGGTCTACAGATACGCAGTATTTT. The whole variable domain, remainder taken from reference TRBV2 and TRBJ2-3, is EPEVTQTPSHQVTQMGQEVILRCVPISNHLYFYWYRQILGQKVEFLVSFYNNEISEKSEIFDDQFSVERPDGSNFTLKIRSTKLEDSAMYFCASRPGQGSTDTQYFGPGTRLTVL.

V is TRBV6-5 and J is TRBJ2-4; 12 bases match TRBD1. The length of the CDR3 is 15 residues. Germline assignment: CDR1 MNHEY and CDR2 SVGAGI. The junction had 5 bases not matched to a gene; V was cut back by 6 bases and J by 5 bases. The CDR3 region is CASSRDRGLQNIQYF. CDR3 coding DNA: TGTGCCAGCAGCCGGGACAGGGGGCTCCAAAACATTCAGTACTTC.

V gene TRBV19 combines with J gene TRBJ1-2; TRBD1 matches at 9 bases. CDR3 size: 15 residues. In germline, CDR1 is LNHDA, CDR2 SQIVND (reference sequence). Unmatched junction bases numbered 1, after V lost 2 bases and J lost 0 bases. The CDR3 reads CASSIYRGPNYGYTF. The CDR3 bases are TGTGCCAGTAGTATATACAGGGGGCCTAACTATGGCTACACCTTC.

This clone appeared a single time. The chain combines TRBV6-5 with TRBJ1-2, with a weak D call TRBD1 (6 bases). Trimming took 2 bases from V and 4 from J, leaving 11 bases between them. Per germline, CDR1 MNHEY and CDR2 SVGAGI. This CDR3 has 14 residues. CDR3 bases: TGTGCCAGCAGTTACCTCGGACAGCCCTATGGCTACACCTTC. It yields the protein CASSYLGQPYGYTF.

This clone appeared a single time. CDR3: CASSQDSEQYF. CDR3 nucleotide sequence: TGTGCCAGCAGCCAGGACTCCGAGCAGTACTTC. This chain joins TRBV4-2 and TRBJ2-7; D is possibly TRBD2 (5 bases). The CDR3 contains 11 residues. V lost 3 bases and J 6 bases, leaving 6 bases between the germline ends. In germline, CDR1 is LGHNA, CDR2 YNFKEQ.

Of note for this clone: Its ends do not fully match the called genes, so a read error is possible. This CDR3 is CSSSRGEGPGYTF. The CDR3 region has the DNA TGTTCCAGCAGCAGAGGTGAAGGCCCGGGCTACACCTTC. The V and J genes are TRBV7-9 and TRBJ1-2, with D unresolved. The CDR3 is 13 amino acids. CDR1 is SEHNR and CDR2 is FQNEAQ in the germline V gene (reference sequence).

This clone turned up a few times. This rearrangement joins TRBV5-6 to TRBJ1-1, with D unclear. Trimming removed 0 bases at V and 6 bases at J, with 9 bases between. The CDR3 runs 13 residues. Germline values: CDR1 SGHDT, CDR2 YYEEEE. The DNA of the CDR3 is TGTGCCAGCAGCTTGGGATTGACTTCTGAAGCTTTCTTT. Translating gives CASSLGLTSEAFF.

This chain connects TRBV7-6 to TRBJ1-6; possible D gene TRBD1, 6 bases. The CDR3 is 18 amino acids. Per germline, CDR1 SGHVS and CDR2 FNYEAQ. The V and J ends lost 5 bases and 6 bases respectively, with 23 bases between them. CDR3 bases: TGTGCCAGCAGCCCAGAGGGGGGGGGCCGACTCTCTAATTCACCCCTCCACTTT. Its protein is CASSPEGGGRLSNSPLHF.

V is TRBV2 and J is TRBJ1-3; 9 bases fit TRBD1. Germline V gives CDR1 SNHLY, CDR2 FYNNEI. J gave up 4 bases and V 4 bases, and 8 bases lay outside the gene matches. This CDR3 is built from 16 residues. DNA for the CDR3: TGTGCCAGCAGTGGGACAGGGGCAATCGGAGGAAACACCATATATTTT. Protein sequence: CASSGTGAIGGNTIYF. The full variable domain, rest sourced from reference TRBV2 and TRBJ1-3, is EPEVTQTPSHQVTQMGQEVILRCVPISNHLYFYWYRQILGQKVEFLVSFYNNEISEKSEIFDDQFSVERPDGSNFTLKIRSTKLEDSAMYFCASSGTGAIGGNTIYFGEGSWLTVV.

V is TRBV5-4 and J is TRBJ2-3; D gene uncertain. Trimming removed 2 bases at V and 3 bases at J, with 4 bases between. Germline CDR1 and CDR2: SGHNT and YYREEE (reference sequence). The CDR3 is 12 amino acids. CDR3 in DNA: TGTGCCAGCAGCTTCATTACAGATACGCAGTATTTT. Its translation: CASSFITDTQYF.

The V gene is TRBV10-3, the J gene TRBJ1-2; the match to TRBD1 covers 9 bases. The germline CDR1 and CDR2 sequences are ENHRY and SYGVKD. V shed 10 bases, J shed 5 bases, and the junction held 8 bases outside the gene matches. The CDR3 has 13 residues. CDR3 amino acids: CANSRDRDYGYTF. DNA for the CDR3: TGTGCCAACTCCCGGGACAGGGATTATGGCTACACCTTC.

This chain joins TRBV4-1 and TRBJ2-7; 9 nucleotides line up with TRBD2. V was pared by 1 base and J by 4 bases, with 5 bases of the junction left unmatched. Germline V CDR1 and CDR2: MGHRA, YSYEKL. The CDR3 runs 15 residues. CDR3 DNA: TGCGCCAGCAGCCAAGTGAGCGGGGGGTGGTACGAGCAGTACTTC. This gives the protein CASSQVSGGWYEQYF.

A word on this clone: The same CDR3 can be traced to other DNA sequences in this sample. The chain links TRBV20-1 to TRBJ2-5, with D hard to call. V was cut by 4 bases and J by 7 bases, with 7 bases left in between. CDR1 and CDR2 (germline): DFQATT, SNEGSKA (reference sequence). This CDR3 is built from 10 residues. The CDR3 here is CSATRSTQYF. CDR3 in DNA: TGCAGTGCTACCCGTTCGACCCAGTACTTC.

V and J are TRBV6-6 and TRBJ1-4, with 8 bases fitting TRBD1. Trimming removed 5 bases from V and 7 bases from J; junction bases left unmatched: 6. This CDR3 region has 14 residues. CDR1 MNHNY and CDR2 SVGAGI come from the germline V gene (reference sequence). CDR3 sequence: CASSRQGKFEKLFF. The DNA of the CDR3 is TGTGCCAGCAGTCGACAGGGGAAATTTGAAAAACTGTTTTTT.

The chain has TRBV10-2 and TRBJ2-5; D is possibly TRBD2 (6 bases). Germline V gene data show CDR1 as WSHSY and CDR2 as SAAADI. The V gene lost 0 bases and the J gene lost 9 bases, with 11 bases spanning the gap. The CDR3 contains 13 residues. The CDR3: CASSESGTLAQYF. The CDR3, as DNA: TGCGCCAGCAGTGAGTCCGGGACTCTGGCCCAGTACTTC.

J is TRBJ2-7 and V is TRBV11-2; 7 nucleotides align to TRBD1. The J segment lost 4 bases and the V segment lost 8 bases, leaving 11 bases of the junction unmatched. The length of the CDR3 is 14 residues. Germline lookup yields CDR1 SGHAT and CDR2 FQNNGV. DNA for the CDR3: TGTGCCAGCGACCCGACGGCAGGGGGTTACGAGCAGTACTTC. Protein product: CASDPTAGGYEQYF. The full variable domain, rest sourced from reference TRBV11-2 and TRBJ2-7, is EAGVAQSPRYKIIEKRQSVAFWCNPISGHATLYWYQQILGQGPKLLIQFQNNGVVDDSQLPKDRFSAERLKGVDSTLKIQPAKLEDSAVYLCASDPTAGGYEQYFGPGTRLTVT.

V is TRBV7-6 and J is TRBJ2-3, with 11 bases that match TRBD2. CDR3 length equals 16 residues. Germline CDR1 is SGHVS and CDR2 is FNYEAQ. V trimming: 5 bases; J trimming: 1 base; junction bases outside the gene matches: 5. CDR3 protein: CASSTQLAGGTDTQYF. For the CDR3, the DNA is TGTGCCAGCAGCACCCAACTAGCGGGGGGCACAGATACGCAGTATTTT.

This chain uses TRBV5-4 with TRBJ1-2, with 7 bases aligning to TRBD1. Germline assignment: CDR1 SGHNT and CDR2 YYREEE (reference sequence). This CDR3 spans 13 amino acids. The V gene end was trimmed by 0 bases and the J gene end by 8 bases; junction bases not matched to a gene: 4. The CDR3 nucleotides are TGTGCCAGCAGCTTGGTAGGGGGCCGCGGCTACACCTTC. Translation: CASSLVGGRGYTF.